This T cell receptor (beta chain) is from a study of blood T cell repertoires in COVID-19. About the study: Sources were T cells, B-cell-depleted T cells, or PBMCs; the material itself was cDNA or gDNA.

This clone was seen a handful of times. This CDR3 is built from 17 residues. V was shortened by 4 bases and J by 2 bases, with 17 bases between the two germline ends. Germline-derived CDR1 and CDR2 are KGHDR and SFDVKD. The table came from immunoSEQ multiplex PCR; TCRdb's copy has only in-frame clones and leaves some out. The data hold 120,000 or so clones, with 70% to 80% observed a single time. Sequenced: peripheral blood. The sequence derives from a human donor in a cohort sampled during active COVID-19. J is TRBJ1-5 and V is TRBV24-1; the D gene is possibly TRBD1 (5 bases). The CDR3 loop is CATSEGTGVVGNQPQHF. The CDR3 DNA sequence: TGTGCCACCAGTGAGGGGACGGGGGTGGTCGGCAATCAGCCCCAGCATTTT.